One and the same sample provided the 11 T cell receptor beta chains below, sequenced in a study of human T cells and chemical hapten exposure. Time point indicated: patch test 1, 2 weeks after DPC sensitization. Described treatment: therapeutic diphenylcyclopropenone sensitization with weekly scalp DPC. Using its own MiXCR run on the RACE reads, TCRdb lists one record per CDR3 protein. The sample yields some 79,000 distinct CDR3 sequences, about 7.5% seen once. The input for sequencing was whole blood, taken in connection with sensitization to the hapten diphenylcyclopropenone (DPC). These receptors were collected from a woman aged 25 to 39 with alopecia areata. Some clones in this sample may be carry-over from other donors' samples.

In its sample, this clonotype was seen many times. The V call is TRBV5-4, the J call TRBJ1-6; a weak D match, TRBD1 (6 bases). Germline V gene lookup returns CDR1 SGHNT and CDR2 YYREEE (reference sequence). Trimming shortened V by 2 bases and J by 10 bases, and 22 bases separated the two germline ends. The CDR3 covers 17 residues. The CDR3 DNA sequence: TGTGCCAGCAGCTTTACAGGGTCTTACCGGTCTGGGTCACCCCTCCACTTT. Translation gives CASSFTGSYRSGSPLHF.

The chain combines TRBV29-1 with TRBJ2-4; 12 positions agree with TRBD2. Trimming at V came to 5 bases and at J to 0 bases, leaving 2 bases not matched to a gene. The germline V gene has CDR1 SQVTM and CDR2 ANQGSEA. The CDR3 runs to 15 residues. DNA for the CDR3: TGCAGCGTTCTAGCGGGGGGGCTAGCCAAAAACATTCAGTACTTC. It specifies CSVLAGGLAKNIQYF.

This clonotype showed up many times. The rearrangement links TRBV6-4 to TRBJ2-3, with 12 bases identical to TRBD2. The germline V gene has CDR1 MRHNA and CDR2 SNTAGT. The length of the CDR3 is 16 residues. Germline trimming cut 0 bases from V and 7 bases from J; bases unmatched to any gene: 5. DNA of the CDR3: TGTGCCAGCAGTGACTCAACTAGCGGGGGGCCGTATACGCAGTATTTT. Protein sequence: CASSDSTSGGPYTQYF.

This clonotype was counted at least ten times. This rearrangement joins TRBV21-1 to TRBJ2-3; the table calls TRBD1, which could not be checked here. TRBV21-1 is marked as a pseudogene. The CDR3 has 19 amino acids. CDR3 nucleotide sequence: TGTGCCAGCATCCTCCGCCAAGGACTGCAAAAACAGGGGGCAGATACGCAGTATTTT. Translating gives CASILRQGLQKQGADTQYF.

V and J are TRBV7-2 and TRBJ1-6; TRBD1 agrees at 7 bases. Germline CDR1 reads SGHTA; CDR2 reads FQGNSA. The CDR3 totals 16 residues. V shed 9 bases and J 7 bases; nucleotides not matched to a gene: 15. CDR3: CASGSRGGHPNSPLHF. The CDR3 nucleotides are TGTGCCAGTGGGTCCAGAGGGGGCCATCCCAATTCACCCCTCCACTTT.

The chain employs TRBV12-3 or TRBV12-4 and TRBJ1-1; D may be TRBD1 (6 bases). The CDR3 covers 11 residues. V was pared by 8 bases and J by 8 bases, with 12 bases between. The chain's CDR3 is CASRTDREAFF. CDR3 coding DNA: TGTGCCAGCCGCACCGACAGGGAAGCTTTCTTT.

This clonotype was recorded a few times. The chain recombines TRBV19 with TRBJ1-5, with TRBD1 matching over 11 bases. V lost 9 bases and J lost 0; bases outside the gene matches: 13. The V gene's germline CDR1 is LNHDA and CDR2 SQIVND (reference sequence). The CDR3 extends over 18 amino acids. For the CDR3, the DNA is TGTGCCAGCGTCGCCGGGACAGGGGGGATGTATAGCAATCAGCCCCAGCATTTT. Protein sequence: CASVAGTGGMYSNQPQHF.

This clonotype was detected many times. This chain connects TRBV7-2 to TRBJ1-1; D unclear. The germline V gene has CDR1 SGHTA and CDR2 FQGNSA. This CDR3 spans 14 amino acids. V lost 1 base to trimming and J lost 0 bases, with 6 bases between them. For the CDR3, the DNA is TGTGCCAGCAGCTTAGGACCTCTGAACACTGAAGCTTTCTTT. It encodes CASSLGPLNTEAFF. The variable domain in full, with the rest retrieved from reference TRBV7-2 and TRBJ1-1, is GAGVSQSPSNKVTEKGKDVELRCDPISGHTALYWYRQSLGQGLEFLIYFQGNSAPDKSGLPSDRFSAERTGGSVSTLTIQRTQQEDSAVYLCASSLGPLNTEAFFGQGTRLTVV.

This sequence joins TRBV6-6 and TRBJ2-3; 9 positions match TRBD2. Germline assignment: CDR1 MNHNY and CDR2 SVGAGI (reference sequence). Germline trimming cut 5 bases from V and 5 bases from J; bases unmatched to any gene: 11. This CDR3 is 16 amino acids long. The CDR3, as DNA: TGTGCCAGCAGTCAACCGCGGGGGGGGGCCGGAGATACGCAGTATTTT. Translation gives CASSQPRGGAGDTQYF.

This clonotype was picked up many times. V gene TRBV6-6 combines with J gene TRBJ2-5; D may be TRBD1 (6 bases). The CDR3 runs to 15 residues. Trimming left V 8 bases short and J 1 base short, with 17 bases between. CDR1 is MNHNY, CDR2 SVGAGI, per germline (reference sequence). DNA of the CDR3: TGTGCCAGCGCTACAGGGTGGGGCCCCCAAGAGACCCAGTACTTC. It encodes CASATGWGPQETQYF.

This clonotype was counted a few times. The chain has TRBV12-3 or TRBV12-4 and TRBJ1-5; D is undetermined. V was shortened by 6 bases and J by 7 bases, with 10 bases between the two germline ends. The CDR3 is 12 amino acids. The CDR3 bases are TGTGCCAGCAGCTCCGGACCACAGCCCCAGCATTTT. This sequence encodes CASSSGPQPQHF.